The 21 T cell receptor beta chains listed next were all sequenced from one sample in a study of blood T cell repertoires in COVID-19. Data came from immunoSEQ multiplex PCR; TCRdb stores just in-frame clones and leaves some out. The table includes about 250,000 clones, approximately 85% detected once. The sequencing sample was made of PBMCs or T cells enriched from blood (not recorded which). The receptors derive from a woman aged 30 to 39 who had recovered from COVID-19.

The J gene is TRBJ1-4, the V gene TRBV27; no clear D gene. The V gene lost 8 bases and the J gene lost 8 bases, with 18 bases spanning the gap. The CDR3 contains 14 residues. Germline values: CDR1 MNHEY, CDR2 SMNVEV (reference sequence). The CDR3 nucleotides are TGTGCCAGCGCTTCCCCGATCAGTGGCGAAAAACTGTTTTTT. It specifies CASASPISGEKLFF. Variable domain in full (rest from reference TRBV27 and TRBJ1-4): EAQVTQNPRYLITVTGKKLTVTCSQNMNHEYMSWYRQDPGLGLRQIYYSMNVEVTDKGDVPEGYKVSRKEKRNFPLILESPSPNQTSLYFCASASPISGEKLFFGSGTQLSVL.

The chain uses TRBV11-2 and TRBJ2-3, with D possibly matching TRBD2 (6 bases). This CDR3 has 15 residues. CDR1 is SGHAT and CDR2 is FQNNGV in the germline V gene. V lost 0 bases, J lost 4 bases, and 11 bases lay in between. The CDR3 here is CASSLDHGGADTQYF. As DNA, the CDR3 is TGTGCCAGCAGCTTAGATCATGGAGGGGCAGATACGCAGTATTTT.

This chain links TRBV28 with TRBJ2-7, with D uncertain. The CDR3 is 12 residues long. Trimming stripped 4 bases from V and 5 bases from J, with 9 bases between. Germline CDR1 MDHEN, CDR2 SYDVKM. The CDR3 DNA follows: TGTGCCAGCAGTTCCCCATCCAACGAGCAGTACTTC. This translates into CASSSPSNEQYF.

This chain's CDR3 is CSAQTGGSDQPQHF. The CDR3 coding sequence is TGCAGCGCTCAGACAGGGGGAAGTGATCAGCCCCAGCATTTT. The rearrangement joins TRBV29-1 to TRBJ1-5, with 9 positions matching TRBD1. V trimming: 7 bases; J trimming: 5 bases; junction bases outside the gene matches: 9. The CDR3 is 14 residues long. Germline CDR1 is SQVTM and CDR2 is ANQGSEA.

This clone is a singleton in its sample. CDR3 DNA: TGTGCCAGCAGCTTAGATTGGACAGCTCGCGGCTACACCTTC. This codes for CASSLDWTARGYTF. The V gene is TRBV7-8, the J gene TRBJ1-2; the D gene is possibly TRBD1 (6 bases). CDR1 SGHVS and CDR2 FQNEAQ come from the germline V gene. The CDR3 is 14 residues long. Between the trimmed V and J ends, which lost 1 base and 8 bases, there was a span of 14 bases.

The chain joins TRBV3-1 (or the pseudogene TRBV3-2) to TRBJ1-6, with D hard to call. This CDR3 comprises 15 residues. The germline V gene encodes CDR1 LGHDT and CDR2 YNNKEL (reference sequence). Trimming left V 4 bases short and J 5 bases short, with 12 bases between. This CDR3 is CASSPDSANNSPLHF. The CDR3 DNA reads as TGTGCCAGCAGCCCCGACTCAGCGAATAATTCACCCCTCCACTTT.

This chain links TRBV7-9 with TRBJ1-2; D might be TRBD1 (5 bases). CDR3 length equals 15 residues. V lost 4 bases and J 6 bases, leaving 18 bases between the germline ends. Germline assignment: CDR1 SEHNR and CDR2 FQNEAQ (reference sequence). CDR3 in DNA: TGTGCCAGCAGCTCGATAGAAGACAGATTTCATGGCTACACCTTC. As protein: CASSSIEDRFHGYTF.

CDR3 nucleotides: TGTGCCAGCAGTGCAGGGGTAATACTGGACAGCCTCTACGAGCAGTACTTC. As protein: CASSAGVILDSLYEQYF. The chain uses TRBV27 and TRBJ2-7; a weak D match, TRBD1 (6 bases). Germline V gene data show CDR1 as MNHEY and CDR2 as SMNVEV (reference sequence). Trimming cost V 5 bases and J 3 bases, with 23 bases left between them. This CDR3 comprises 17 residues.

This chain connects TRBV9 to TRBJ2-2; 9 bases map to TRBD2. V shed 2 bases and J 1 base; nucleotides not matched to a gene: 6. Germline assignment: CDR1 SGDLS and CDR2 YYNGEE. The CDR3 consists of 17 residues. Here the CDR3 reads CASSVGREGRNTGELFF. The DNA for the CDR3 is TGTGCCAGCAGCGTCGGGCGGGAGGGCCGGAACACCGGGGAGCTGTTTTTT.

The rearrangement uses TRBV20-1 and TRBJ2-1; 10 nucleotides agree with TRBD1. CDR3 length equals 13 residues. V lost 3 bases and J lost 12; bases outside the gene matches: 8. In germline, CDR1 is DFQATT, CDR2 SNEGSKA (reference sequence). The CDR3 reads CSASAGQGISQFF. The CDR3 DNA reads TGCAGTGCTAGTGCGGGACAGGGGATCTCGCAGTTCTTC.

The chain joins TRBV15 to TRBJ1-3, with a weak D call TRBD1 (6 bases). The CDR3 runs to 16 residues. Trimming pared 5 bases from V and 4 bases from J, leaving 18 bases between. Germline-derived CDR1 and CDR2 are LNHNV and YYDKDF (reference sequence). CDR3 DNA: TGTGCCACCAGCCCCTGGGACATAGGGGCGGGAAACACCATATATTTT. Amino acids: CATSPWDIGAGNTIYF.

CDR3 sequence: CASSLRAETQYF. For the CDR3, the DNA is TGTGCCAGCAGCCTTAGAGCGGAGACCCAGTACTTC. The chain has TRBV7-6 and TRBJ2-5; D not certain. V was clipped by 5 bases and J by 5 bases, with 9 bases between them. There are 12 residues in the CDR3. Germline values: CDR1 SGHVS, CDR2 FNYEAQ.

This sequence joins TRBV4-1 and TRBJ1-1; TRBD1 matches 9 bases. CDR1 is MGHRA and CDR2 is YSYEKL in the germline V gene. CDR3 length: 17 amino acids. Trimming removed 1 base from V and 0 bases from J; junction bases left unmatched: 6. In DNA, the CDR3 is TGCGCCAGCAGCCAAGCTTCCGGGACAGGGTTGAACACTGAAGCTTTCTTT. Protein sequence: CASSQASGTGLNTEAFF.

The chain uses TRBV29-1 and TRBJ2-2; TRBD2 matches 7 bases. Trimming cost V 1 base and J 4 bases; bases outside gene matches: 6. The CDR3 runs to 15 residues. Per the germline V gene, CDR1 is SQVTM and CDR2 is ANQGSEA. CDR3 amino acids: CSVEGEGRVTGELFF. CDR3 bases: TGCAGCGTTGAAGGGGAGGGGCGGGTCACCGGGGAGCTGTTTTTT.

The chain employs TRBV6-4 and TRBJ2-6, with D possibly TRBD1 on 6 matching bases. CDR3 length: 18 residues. Trimming took 0 bases from V and 3 from J, leaving 15 bases between them. The germline gives CDR1 MRHNA, CDR2 SNTAGT. The CDR3, as DNA: TGTGCCAGCAGTGACTCGGGCAGGGGTACTTTTGGGGCCAACGTCCTGACTTTC. It codes for CASSDSGRGTFGANVLTF.

CDR3 in DNA: TGCGCCAGCAGCCCGGGCGTTCGGACTGTGAACACTGAAGCTTTCTTT. Residues: CASSPGVRTVNTEAFF. This chain joins TRBV5-1 and TRBJ1-1; D is unresolved. V was shortened by 4 bases and J by 0 bases, with 16 bases between the two germline ends. The CDR3 spans 16 residues. CDR1 is SGHRS, CDR2 YFSETQ, per germline.

The chain uses TRBV4-2 and TRBJ2-5, with D possibly TRBD1 on 6 matching bases. The CDR3 runs to 15 residues. V lost 4 bases and J lost 5, with 17 bases in between. Germline V CDR1 and CDR2: LGHNA, YNFKEQ. DNA of the CDR3: TGTGCCAGCAGCCGTCGAGGGGGTGGGGTTGAGACCCAGTACTTC. Residues: CASSRRGGGVETQYF.

The chain combines TRBV2 with TRBJ2-3, with a possible D match to TRBD1 (6 bases). Trimming removed 6 bases from V and 2 bases from J, with 12 bases in between. Germline V gene lookup returns CDR1 SNHLY and CDR2 FYNNEI. The CDR3 sequence is 14 residues long. As DNA, the CDR3 is TGTGCCAGCAGCAGACAGGAAAACACAGATACGCAGTATTTT. Its protein is CASSRQENTDTQYF.

The chain employs TRBV28 and TRBJ2-5, with D maybe TRBD1 (5 bases). CDR3 size: 15 residues. With 1 base removed from V and 5 bases from J, the gap between germline ends came to 14 bases. Per the germline V gene, CDR1 is MDHEN and CDR2 is SYDVKM. CDR3 sequence reads: CASSLSTGPGETQYF. The CDR3, as DNA: TGTGCCAGCAGTTTATCAACAGGCCCAGGGGAGACCCAGTACTTC.

The J gene is TRBJ1-1, the V gene TRBV7-9, with 9 positions matching TRBD1. V shed 5 bases, J shed 3 bases, and the junction held 10 bases outside the gene matches. The germline CDR1 and CDR2 sequences are SEHNR and FQNEAQ (reference sequence). The CDR3 length is 16 residues. CDR3 amino acids: CASSRPGQGRDTEAFF. Written as DNA, the CDR3 is TGTGCCAGCAGCCGACCGGGACAGGGTAGGGACACTGAAGCTTTCTTT.

The CDR3 reads CAISEGFYTIYEQYF. CDR3 bases: TGTGCCATCAGTGAAGGTTTCTATACTATCTACGAGCAGTACTTC. The chain is built from TRBV10-3 and TRBJ2-7, with D unclear. The V gene lost 3 bases and the J gene lost 3 bases, with 15 bases spanning the gap. The CDR3 is 15 amino acids. Germline V CDR1 and CDR2: ENHRY, SYGVKD.